A selection of T cell receptor beta chains follows, all from one sample in a study of control samples from healthy donors and cancer patients. Measured with immunoSEQ multiplex PCR; TCRdb has only the in-frame clones, and not every one. The table includes about 130,000 clones, approximately 90% detected once. Sequenced material: blood. These receptors were collected from a man aged 18 to 30 in good health. Each CDR3 is given with its conserved first and last residue. Fields, in order: CDR3 protein, J gene, V gene.

CDR3: CASSPQRSHYNEQFF; J: TRBJ2-1; V: TRBV18
CDR3: CASSFGGRTHEQYF; J: TRBJ2-7; V: TRBV7-2
CDR3: CSGTSGGDSYF; J: TRBJ2-3; V: TRBV29-1
CDR3: CASRVEGGVGYEQYF; J: TRBJ2-7; V: TRBV6-5
CDR3: CASSQRGDTDTQYF; J: TRBJ2-3; V: TRBV4-1
CDR3: CATSRVPLRRGRNQPQHF; J: TRBJ1-5; V: TRBV15
CDR3: CSVDGPGQGVQETQYF; J: TRBJ2-5; V: TRBV29-1
CDR3: CASSSTGWGITDTQYF; J: TRBJ2-3; V: TRBV5-1
CDR3: CASNKGYGEAFF; J: TRBJ1-1; V: TRBV5-6
CDR3: CASSLNGEGTQYF; J: TRBJ2-3; V: TRBV7-3
CDR3: CASSLGPTSDGYTF; J: TRBJ1-2; V: TRBV7-9
CDR3: CASSAGPDQPQHF; J: TRBJ1-5; V: TRBV2
CDR3: CASSYQGGAEKLFF; J: TRBJ1-4; V: TRBV6-5
CDR3: CASSHRRGTGEDLHGNTIYF; J: TRBJ1-3; V: TRBV21-1
CDR3: CASSQSAGNNEQFF; J: TRBJ2-1; V: TRBV3-1/TRBV3-2
CDR3: CASLKDSTNLYGYTF; J: TRBJ1-2; V: TRBV2
CDR3: CASSYQGATEAFF; J: TRBJ1-1; V: TRBV11-2
CDR3: CASSLGDRGPDGYTF; J: TRBJ1-2; V: TRBV5-1
CDR3: CSASDRYSNQPQHF; J: TRBJ1-5; V: TRBV20-1
CDR3: CAISPGQNYGYTF; J: TRBJ1-2; V: TRBV10-3
CDR3: CASSLANYEQYF; J: TRBJ2-7; V: TRBV5-6
CDR3: CASRERASQPQHF; J: TRBJ1-5; V: TRBV27
CDR3: CSVEGADTQYF; J: TRBJ2-3; V: TRBV29-1
CDR3: CAISESGGGEKLFF; J: TRBJ1-4; V: TRBV10-3
CDR3: CASSSLGAQGYQETQYF; J: TRBJ2-5; V: TRBV5-1
CDR3: CASRKGPNQPQHF; J: TRBJ1-5; V: TRBV4-1
CDR3: CASKGSYGYTF; J: TRBJ1-2; V: TRBV27
CDR3: CASSSNTVNTEAFF; J: TRBJ1-1; V: TRBV5-5
CDR3: CASSVASGTAGGTEAFF; J: TRBJ1-1; V: TRBV9
CDR3: CASSPTGTGAPDTQYF; J: TRBJ2-3; V: TRBV18
CDR3: CASRSEFSGRANTEAFF; J: TRBJ1-1; V: TRBV7-9
CDR3: CATSRDALYQETQYF; J: TRBJ2-5; V: TRBV15
CDR3: CASSSRTEPSYNNEKLFF; J: TRBJ1-4; V: TRBV14
CDR3: CASSIATGQGADTQYF; J: TRBJ2-3; V: TRBV19
CDR3: CASSLGQGVNTIYF; J: TRBJ1-3; V: TRBV5-1
CDR3: CASSSRRGYGYTF; J: TRBJ1-2; V: TRBV12-3/TRBV12-4
CDR3: CASSPRTGRNQPQHF; J: TRBJ1-5; V: TRBV18
CDR3: CATGQGGQPQHF; J: TRBJ1-5; V: TRBV25-1
CDR3: CAWSGFVRSQETQYF; J: TRBJ2-5; V: TRBV30